Presented here are 30 T cell receptor beta chains from one specimen sequenced in a study of T-cell memory formation after mild COVID-19. In TCRdb, the 5' RACE reads were re-called with MiXCR into one record per CDR3 protein. The data contain roughly 620,000 distinct CDR3 sequences, roughly 17% of them singletons. Sequenced sample: PBMCs or a T cell subset sorted from them (not recorded which). All receptors come from an adult woman who had mild COVID-19 (a few samples of this study predate the infection). Cell type and time point are not known.

This chain links TRBV6-2 or TRBV6-3 with TRBJ2-3; D not resolved. V was clipped by 3 bases and J by 2 bases, with 21 bases between them. The CDR3 length is 18 residues. Germline V gene data show CDR1 as MNHEY and CDR2 as SVGEGT. CDR3 nucleotide sequence: TGTGCCAGCAGTTATCTATCAGGTAGACCGTCTAACACAGATACGCAGTATTTT. Translating it yields CASSYLSGRPSNTDTQYF.

A few counts support this clonotype. The rearrangement uses TRBV5-1 and TRBJ1-1, with D perhaps TRBD1 (6 bases). CDR1 is SGHRS and CDR2 is YFSETQ in the germline V gene. The CDR3 sequence is 13 residues long. V lost 3 bases and J lost 5, with 11 bases in between. The CDR3 sequence: CASSSGAKTEAFF. The CDR3 DNA sequence: TGCGCCAGCAGCTCAGGGGCGAAGACTGAAGCTTTCTTT.

This chain links TRBV10-3 with TRBJ2-4; 12 nucleotides agree with TRBD2. Germline-derived CDR1 and CDR2 are ENHRY and SYGVKD. The CDR3 extends over 17 amino acids. The V segment lost 3 bases and the J segment 8 bases; nucleotides outside the gene matches: 11. This CDR3 reads CAISDPSLTSGRDIQYF. The CDR3 DNA follows: TGTGCCATCAGTGACCCCAGCTTGACTAGCGGGAGAGACATTCAGTACTTC.

V is TRBV11-2 and J is TRBJ2-1, with D perhaps matching TRBD1 (6 bases). The germline V and J ends were trimmed by 4 bases and 4 bases, with 11 bases remaining between them. Germline V gene data show CDR1 as SGHAT and CDR2 as FQNNGV. The CDR3 runs to 14 residues. CDR3 in amino acids: CASSSIGGYNEQFF. DNA for the CDR3: TGTGCCAGCAGCTCCATAGGGGGTTACAATGAGCAGTTCTTC.

This clonotype has just a few counts. The rearrangement uses TRBV7-6 and TRBJ2-2; D may be TRBD1 (5 bases). The CDR3 is 14 amino acids. The ends were cut back, 1 base at V and 4 bases at J, with 7 bases in the middle. Germline-derived CDR1 and CDR2 are SGHVS and FNYEAQ. The CDR3 protein is CASSLDGATGELFF. The DNA for the CDR3 is TGTGCCAGCAGCTTAGATGGGGCCACCGGGGAGCTGTTTTTT.

This CDR3 reads CASSYSIGVKALGFGGELFF. The CDR3 DNA follows: TGTGCCAGCAGTTACTCGATCGGGGTTAAAGCCCTAGGCTTTGGCGGGGAGCTGTTTTTT. This chain connects TRBV6-5 to TRBJ2-2, with a weak D call TRBD2 (5 bases). The CDR3 is 20 residues long. The V end lost 0 bases, the J end lost 7 bases, and 27 bases lay between the germline ends. Germline V gene sequence: CDR1 MNHEY, CDR2 SVGAGI.

The chain combines TRBV3-1 with TRBJ2-1; 10 bases match TRBD2. Germline V lookup: CDR1 LGHDT, CDR2 YNNKEL (reference sequence). Unmatched junction bases numbered 8, after V lost 5 bases and J lost 7 bases. The CDR3 is made up of 15 amino acids. CDR3 in DNA: TGTGCCAGCAGCAAAGCGGGGGGGAGGGGGAATGAGCAGTTCTTC. Amino acids: CASSKAGGRGNEQFF.

This chain joins TRBV12-3 or TRBV12-4 and TRBJ2-7, with D unclear. The V end was cut by 6 bases, the J end by 0 bases, with 9 bases between. The CDR3 length is 13 residues. CDR3 residues: CASRGLSSYEQYF. CDR3 nucleotide sequence: TGTGCCAGCAGGGGATTAAGCTCCTACGAGCAGTACTTC.

This clonotype has just a few counts. This chain uses TRBV5-4 with TRBJ1-1, with 9 bases fitting TRBD1. CDR1 and CDR2 (germline): SGHNT, YYREEE (reference sequence). CDR3 length: 16 residues. V shed 2 bases, J shed 5 bases, and the junction held 10 bases outside the gene matches. The CDR3 region has the DNA TGTGCCAGCAGCTTCAGTACTTTGACAGGGGGGACTGAAGCTTTCTTT. Translated: CASSFSTLTGGTEAFF.

V gene TRBV24-1 combines with J gene TRBJ1-1; D not certain. CDR3 length equals 17 residues. The V and J ends lost 3 bases and 1 base respectively, with 17 bases between them. Germline CDR1 and CDR2: KGHDR and SFDVKD. CDR3 in amino acids: CATSDPLSEGENTEAFF. CDR3 in DNA: TGTGCCACCAGTGATCCCCTGTCCGAGGGTGAGAACACTGAAGCTTTCTTT.

This clonotype was observed at least ten times. This chain connects TRBV3-1 to TRBJ2-2; the D is unclear. V was shortened by 2 bases and J by 2 bases, with 9 bases between the two germline ends. CDR1 and CDR2 (germline): LGHDT, YNNKEL (reference sequence). The CDR3 length is 15 residues. DNA of the CDR3: TGTGCCAGCAGCCAACGGCGGAGAAACACCGGGGAGCTGTTTTTT. Translating gives CASSQRRRNTGELFF.

This clonotype was picked up a small number of times. The chain couples TRBV12-3 or TRBV12-4 to TRBJ2-5, with 11 bases matching TRBD2. V was pared by 5 bases and J by 4 bases, with 6 bases of the junction left unmatched. The CDR3 runs to 15 residues. CDR3 region: CASSPSGLAVETQYF. CDR3 nucleotides: TGTGCCAGCAGTCCATCGGGACTAGCGGTAGAGACCCAGTACTTC.

This clonotype was counted a few times. The chain uses TRBV29-1 and TRBJ1-2; possibly TRBD1 for D (5 bases). Germline CDR1 SQVTM, CDR2 ANQGSEA. The CDR3 consists of 11 residues. CDR3: CAQPYGGGYTF. Here the CDR3 DNA reads TGCGCCCAGCCTTACGGGGGGGGCTACACCTTC.

This clonotype has just a few counts. This chain links TRBV7-9 with TRBJ2-7; tentative D call: TRBD2 (5 bases). CDR3 length: 15 residues. From germline, CDR1 is SEHNR and CDR2 FQNEAQ (reference sequence). Trimming stripped 1 base from V and 0 bases from J, with 10 bases between. For the CDR3, the DNA is TGTGCCAGCAGCTTAGACGGGGTCAGCTCCTACGAGCAGTACTTC. Its protein is CASSLDGVSSYEQYF.

This chain uses TRBV25-1 with TRBJ2-5; D is possibly TRBD2 (6 bases). Germline V lookup: CDR1 MGHDK, CDR2 SYGVNS. The CDR3 sequence is 16 residues long. V lost 6 bases to trimming and J lost 5 bases, with 22 bases between them. This chain's CDR3 is CASSYGERRAGETQYF. The CDR3 bases are TGTGCCAGCAGCTATGGAGAACGAAGGGCGGGGGAGACCCAGTACTTC.

The chain has TRBV29-1 and TRBJ1-1; the match to TRBD1 covers 8 bases. The V gene end was trimmed by 4 bases and the J gene end by 4 bases; junction bases not matched to a gene: 2. CDR3 length: 12 amino acids. CDR1 SQVTM and CDR2 ANQGSEA come from the germline V gene. The CDR3 bases are TGCAGCGTTGGGACAGGGACCACTGAAGCTTTCTTT. Translation: CSVGTGTTEAFF.

This clonotype was recorded a few times. The genes are TRBV20-1 and TRBJ2-4, with 7 bases aligning to TRBD1. The CDR3 covers 17 residues. J lost 0 bases, V lost 6 bases, and 14 bases had no gene match. Germline assignment: CDR1 DFQATT and CDR2 SNEGSKA (reference sequence). CDR3 nucleotides: TGCAGTGCCAAAAATAGACAGGGTACACTAGCCAAAAACATTCAGTACTTC. It specifies CSAKNRQGTLAKNIQYF.

The V and J genes are TRBV6-2 or TRBV6-3 and TRBJ2-7; 10 bases fit TRBD2. The CDR3 sequence is 14 residues long. From germline, CDR1 is MNHEY and CDR2 SVGEGT. The V gene end was trimmed by 5 bases and the J gene end by 5 bases; junction bases not matched to a gene: 6. CDR3 nucleotide sequence: TGTGCCAGCAGTGTGACTAGCGGGTACAACGAGCAGTACTTC. It encodes CASSVTSGYNEQYF.

The J gene is TRBJ1-2, the V gene TRBV6-6, with TRBD1 matching over 11 bases. J lost 4 bases, V lost 6 bases, and 13 bases had no gene match. The CDR3 spans 17 residues. Germline V CDR1 and CDR2: MNHNY, SVGAGI (reference sequence). The CDR3 loop reads CASSSTLGQGVTYGYTF. DNA of the CDR3: TGTGCCAGCAGCTCTACCCTGGGACAGGGGGTGACCTATGGCTACACCTTC.

This clonotype was detected a few times. The V and J genes are TRBV6-2 or TRBV6-3 and TRBJ2-4, with 11 positions matching TRBD2. Germline trimming cut 8 bases from V and 8 bases from J; bases unmatched to any gene: 14. The CDR3 contains 16 residues. Looked up from germline, CDR1 is MNHEY and CDR2 is SVGEGT. CDR3 region: CASPRLAGGTRDIQYF. DNA for the CDR3: TGTGCCAGCCCCCGGCTAGCGGGGGGTACGAGAGACATTCAGTACTTC.

In this sample, this clonotype turned up a few times. The V call is TRBV30, the J call TRBJ1-1; D uncertain. CDR1 and CDR2 (germline): GTSNPN, SVGIG (reference sequence). V was pared by 6 bases and J by 0 bases, with 17 bases between. The CDR3 spans 15 residues. The CDR3 protein is CACRDRRLLNTEAFF. The CDR3 nucleotides read TGTGCCTGTCGAGACCGGAGACTACTGAACACTGAAGCTTTCTTT. Drawing the rest from reference TRBV30 and TRBJ1-1, the complete variable domain is SQTIHQWPATLVQPVGSPLSLECTVEGTSNPNLYWYRQAAGRGLQLLFYSVGIGQISSEVPQNLSASRPQDRQFILSSKKLLLSDSGFYLCACRDRRLLNTEAFFGQGTRLTVV.

This clonotype was recorded a few times. V gene TRBV13 combines with J gene TRBJ2-7; the D is unclear. The CDR3 consists of 13 residues. Trimming left V 4 bases short and J 3 bases short, with 10 bases between. Germline CDR1 PRHDT, CDR2 FYEKMQ (reference sequence). The CDR3 spells CASSWKDGYEQYF. The CDR3 DNA sequence: TGTGCCAGCAGCTGGAAGGACGGCTACGAGCAGTACTTC.

The chain uses TRBV6-5 and TRBJ1-2; no definite D call. This CDR3 is built from 13 residues. V was clipped by 4 bases and J by 4 bases, with 10 bases between them. In germline, CDR1 is MNHEY, CDR2 SVGAGI. The CDR3 sequence: CASSFRSTYGYTF. In nucleotides, the CDR3 is TGTGCCAGCAGTTTTCGTTCCACCTATGGCTACACCTTC.

This chain links TRBV18 with TRBJ2-1, with 16 bases identical to TRBD2. The CDR3 extends over 19 amino acids. Germline V CDR1 and CDR2: KGHSH, LQKENI. The ends lost 3 bases at V and 5 bases at J; junction bases unmatched: 10. This CDR3 reads CASSPSSLGLAGGHNEQFF. The CDR3 region has the DNA TGTGCCAGCTCACCCTCTTCCTTGGGACTAGCGGGAGGGCACAATGAGCAGTTCTTC.

This clonotype has a handful of counts. The rearrangement joins TRBV19 to TRBJ2-7, with 13 bases matching TRBD2. J lost 1 base, V lost 3 bases, and 6 bases had no gene match. The germline gives CDR1 LNHDA, CDR2 SQIVND (reference sequence). The CDR3 runs 17 residues. The CDR3 bases are TGTGCCAGTAGTATGACTAGCGGGGGGCCACTATCCTACGAGCAGTACTTC. Its protein product is CASSMTSGGPLSYEQYF.

The rearrangement joins TRBV3-1 to TRBJ2-3, with TRBD1 as a possible D gene (5 bases). Germline V CDR1 and CDR2: LGHDT, YNNKEL (reference sequence). Trimming shortened V by 7 bases and J by 6 bases, and 14 bases separated the two germline ends. The CDR3 extends over 13 amino acids. CDR3 sequence (DNA): TGTGCCAGCACCGCAGGGCCCGGTGATACGCAGTATTTT. The encoded protein is CASTAGPGDTQYF.

This sequence joins TRBV3-1 and TRBJ2-5, with D tentatively TRBD2 (7 bases). CDR3 size: 15 residues. Looked up from germline, CDR1 is LGHDT and CDR2 is YNNKEL (reference sequence). V lost 1 base, J lost 4 bases, and 13 bases lay in between. CDR3 residues: CASSQGWGGVETQYF. The CDR3 region has the DNA TGTGCCAGCAGCCAAGGTTGGGGGGGCGTAGAGACCCAGTACTTC.

The chain employs TRBV3-1 and TRBJ2-3; 7 bases are shared with TRBD2. This CDR3 is 17 amino acids long. V lost 1 base, J lost 5 bases, and 12 bases stayed unmatched. The germline V gene encodes CDR1 LGHDT and CDR2 YNNKEL (reference sequence). This CDR3 is CASSQVVRRELGDTQYF. In nucleotides, the CDR3 is TGTGCCAGCAGCCAAGTAGTACGGCGGGAGCTGGGAGATACGCAGTATTTT.

V is TRBV27 and J is TRBJ2-7; 7 bases align to TRBD1. Germline V gene sequence: CDR1 MNHEY, CDR2 SMNVEV (reference sequence). V shed 0 bases, J shed 3 bases, and the junction held 5 bases outside the gene matches. This CDR3 region has 15 residues. In nucleotides, the CDR3 is TGTGCCAGCAGTTTATCGCCGGGACAGAACTACGAGCAGTACTTC. It translates to CASSLSPGQNYEQYF.

In its sample, this clonotype was seen a few times. V gene TRBV5-4 combines with J gene TRBJ1-1; D perhaps matches TRBD1 (6 bases). CDR3 length equals 11 residues. Between the trimmed V and J ends, which lost 6 bases and 6 bases, there was a span of 9 bases. Per germline, CDR1 SGHNT and CDR2 YYREEE (reference sequence). CDR3 sequence: CASIKGAEAFF. The CDR3 nucleotides are TGTGCCAGCATCAAGGGGGCTGAAGCTTTCTTT.